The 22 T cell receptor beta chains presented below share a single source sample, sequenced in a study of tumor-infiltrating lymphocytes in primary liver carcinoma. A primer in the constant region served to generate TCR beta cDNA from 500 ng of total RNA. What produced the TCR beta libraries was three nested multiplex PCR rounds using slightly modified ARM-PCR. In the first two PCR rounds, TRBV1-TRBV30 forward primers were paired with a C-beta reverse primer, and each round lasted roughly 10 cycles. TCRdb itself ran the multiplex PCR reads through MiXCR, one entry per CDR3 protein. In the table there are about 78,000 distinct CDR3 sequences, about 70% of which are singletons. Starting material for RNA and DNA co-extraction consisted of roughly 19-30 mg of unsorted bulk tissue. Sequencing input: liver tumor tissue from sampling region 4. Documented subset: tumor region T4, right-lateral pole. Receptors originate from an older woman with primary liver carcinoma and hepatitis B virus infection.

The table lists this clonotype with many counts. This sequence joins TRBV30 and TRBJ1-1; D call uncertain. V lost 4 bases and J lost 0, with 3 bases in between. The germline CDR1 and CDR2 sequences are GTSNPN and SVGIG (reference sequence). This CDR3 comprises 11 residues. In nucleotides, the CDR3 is TGTGCCTGGACGGTGAACACTGAAGCTTTCTTT. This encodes CAWTVNTEAFF.

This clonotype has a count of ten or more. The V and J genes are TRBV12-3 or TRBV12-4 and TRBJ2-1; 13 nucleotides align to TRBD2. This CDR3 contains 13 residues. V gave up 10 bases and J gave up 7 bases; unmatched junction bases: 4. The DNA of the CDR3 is TGTGCCATTCCGGGACTAGCGGGGAATGAGCAGTTCTTC. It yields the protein CAIPGLAGNEQFF.

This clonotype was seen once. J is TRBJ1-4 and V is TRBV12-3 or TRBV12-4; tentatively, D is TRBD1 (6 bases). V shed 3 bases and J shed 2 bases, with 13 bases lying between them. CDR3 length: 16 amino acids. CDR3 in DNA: TGTGCCAGCAGTTTGACTACACAGGGCACTAATGAAAAACTGTTTTTT. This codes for CASSLTTQGTNEKLFF.

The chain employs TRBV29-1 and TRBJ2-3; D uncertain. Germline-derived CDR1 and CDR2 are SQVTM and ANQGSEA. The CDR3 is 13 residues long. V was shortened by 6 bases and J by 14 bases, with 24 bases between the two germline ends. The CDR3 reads CSVGEWSTDTWYF. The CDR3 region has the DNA TGCAGCGTAGGAGAATGGAGCACAGATACGTGGTATTTT.

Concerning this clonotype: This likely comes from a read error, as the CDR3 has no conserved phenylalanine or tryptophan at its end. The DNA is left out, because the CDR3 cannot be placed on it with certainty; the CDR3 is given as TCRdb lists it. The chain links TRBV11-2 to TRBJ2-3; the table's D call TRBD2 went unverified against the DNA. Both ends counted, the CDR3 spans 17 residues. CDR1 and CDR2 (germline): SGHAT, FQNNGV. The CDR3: CASSLGGLTYTSDTQYS.

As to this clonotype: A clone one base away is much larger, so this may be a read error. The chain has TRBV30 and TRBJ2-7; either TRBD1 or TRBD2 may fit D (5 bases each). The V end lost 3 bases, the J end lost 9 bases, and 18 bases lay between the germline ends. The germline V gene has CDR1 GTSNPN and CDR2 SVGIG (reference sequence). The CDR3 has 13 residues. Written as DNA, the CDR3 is TGTGCCTGGAGCGGGACCGAGGTTTCCGGGCAGTACTTC. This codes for CAWSGTEVSGQYF.

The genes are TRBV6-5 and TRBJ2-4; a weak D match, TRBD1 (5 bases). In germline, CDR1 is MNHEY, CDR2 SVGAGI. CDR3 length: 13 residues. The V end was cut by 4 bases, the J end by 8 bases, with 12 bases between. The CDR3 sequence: CASSSPGWDIQYF. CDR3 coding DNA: TGTGCCAGCAGTTCTCCAGGGTGGGACATTCAGTACTTC.

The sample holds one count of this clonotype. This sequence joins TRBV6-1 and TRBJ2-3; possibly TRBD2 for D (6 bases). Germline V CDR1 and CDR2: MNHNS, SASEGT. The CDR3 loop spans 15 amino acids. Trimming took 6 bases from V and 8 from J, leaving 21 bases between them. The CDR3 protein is CASRTQRASTVTQYF. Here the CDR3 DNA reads TGTGCCAGCAGAACCCAGCGGGCTAGCACGGTTACGCAGTATTTT.

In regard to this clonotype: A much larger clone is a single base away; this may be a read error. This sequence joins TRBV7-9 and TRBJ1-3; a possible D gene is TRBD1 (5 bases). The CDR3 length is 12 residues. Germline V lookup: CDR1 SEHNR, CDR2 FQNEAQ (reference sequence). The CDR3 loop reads CVSSRTGNTIYF. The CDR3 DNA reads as TGTGTCAGCAGCAGGACAGGAAACACCATATATTTT.

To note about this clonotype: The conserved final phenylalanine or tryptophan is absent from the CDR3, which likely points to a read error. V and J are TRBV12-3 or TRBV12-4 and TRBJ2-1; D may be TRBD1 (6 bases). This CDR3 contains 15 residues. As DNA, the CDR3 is TGTGCTAGCATTTTAGTACAGGGTGGGGGCAATGAGCAGTTCCTC. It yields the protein CASILVQGGGNEQFL.

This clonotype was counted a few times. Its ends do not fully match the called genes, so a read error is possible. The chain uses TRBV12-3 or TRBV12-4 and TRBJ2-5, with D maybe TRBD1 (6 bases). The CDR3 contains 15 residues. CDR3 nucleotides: TGTGCCAGCAGTAATGCCGGTACAGGGCAAGAGATCCAGTACTTC. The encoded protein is CASSNAGTGQEIQYF.

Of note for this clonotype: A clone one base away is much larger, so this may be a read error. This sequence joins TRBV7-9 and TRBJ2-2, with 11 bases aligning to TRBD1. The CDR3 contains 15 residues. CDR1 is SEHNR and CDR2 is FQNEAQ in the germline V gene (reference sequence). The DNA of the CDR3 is TGTGCCAGCAGCCCCTGGACAGGGGGCAGGAGGGAGCTGTTGTTT. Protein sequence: CASSPWTGGRRELLF.

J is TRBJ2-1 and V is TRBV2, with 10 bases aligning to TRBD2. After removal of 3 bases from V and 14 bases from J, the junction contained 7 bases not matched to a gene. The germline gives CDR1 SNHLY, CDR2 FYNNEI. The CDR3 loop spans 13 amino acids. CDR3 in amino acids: CASSEGPSGREFF. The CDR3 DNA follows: TGTGCCAGCAGTGAGGGGCCTAGCGGGAGAGAGTTCTTC.

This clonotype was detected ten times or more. The CDR3 DNA sequence: TGCGCCAGCAGCTTGGCAGCAGGCGCGGATACGCAGTATTTT. This codes for CASSLAAGADTQYF. This chain uses TRBV5-1 with TRBJ2-3; no reliable D call. Germline V lookup: CDR1 SGHRS, CDR2 YFSETQ. The CDR3 loop spans 14 amino acids. The germline V and J ends were trimmed by 0 bases and 6 bases, with 11 bases remaining between them.

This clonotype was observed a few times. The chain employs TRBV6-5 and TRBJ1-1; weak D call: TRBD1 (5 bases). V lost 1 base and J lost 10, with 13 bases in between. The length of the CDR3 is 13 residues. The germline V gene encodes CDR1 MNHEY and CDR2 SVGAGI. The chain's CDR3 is CASSYFTTGVAFF. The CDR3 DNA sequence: TGTGCCAGCAGTTACTTTACTACAGGAGTAGCTTTCTTT.

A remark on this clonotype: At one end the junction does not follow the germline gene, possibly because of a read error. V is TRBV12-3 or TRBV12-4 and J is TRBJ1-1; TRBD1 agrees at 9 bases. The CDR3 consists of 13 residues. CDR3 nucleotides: TGTGCCAACAGTTGGACAGGGGTGTCTGAAGCTTTCTTT. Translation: CANSWTGVSEAFF.

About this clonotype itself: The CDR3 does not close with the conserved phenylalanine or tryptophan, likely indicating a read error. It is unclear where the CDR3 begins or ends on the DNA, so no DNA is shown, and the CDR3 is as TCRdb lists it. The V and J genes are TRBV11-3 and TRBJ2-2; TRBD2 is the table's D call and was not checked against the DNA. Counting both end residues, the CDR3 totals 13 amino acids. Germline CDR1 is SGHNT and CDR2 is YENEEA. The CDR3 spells CATSAGDAGELFL.

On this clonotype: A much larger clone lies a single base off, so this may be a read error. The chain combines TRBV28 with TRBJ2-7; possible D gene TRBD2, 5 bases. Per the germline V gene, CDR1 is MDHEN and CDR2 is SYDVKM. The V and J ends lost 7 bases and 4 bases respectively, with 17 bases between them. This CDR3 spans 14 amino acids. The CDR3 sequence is CASKTGISVYEQYF. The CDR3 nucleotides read TGTGCCAGCAAAACCGGGATTAGCGTTTACGAGCAGTACTTC.

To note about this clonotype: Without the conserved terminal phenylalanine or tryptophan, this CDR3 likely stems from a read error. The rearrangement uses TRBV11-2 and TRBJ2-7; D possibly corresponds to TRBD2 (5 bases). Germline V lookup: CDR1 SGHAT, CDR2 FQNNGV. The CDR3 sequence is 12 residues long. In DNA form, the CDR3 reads TGTACCATGAGCCACACTAGACACGAGCAGTACATC. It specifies CTMSHTRHEQYI.

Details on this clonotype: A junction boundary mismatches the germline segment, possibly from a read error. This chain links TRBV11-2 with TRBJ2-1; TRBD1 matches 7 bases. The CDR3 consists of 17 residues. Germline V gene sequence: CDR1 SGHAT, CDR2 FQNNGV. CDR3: CVSSLRPGQRFYNEQFF. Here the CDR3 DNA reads TGTGTCAGCAGCTTACGACCGGGACAGAGATTCTATAACGAGCAGTTCTTC. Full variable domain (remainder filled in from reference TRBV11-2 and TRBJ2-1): EAGVAQSPRYKIIEKRQSVAFWCNPISGHATLYWYQQILGQGPKLLIQFQNNGVVDDSQLPKDRFSAERLKGVDSTLKIQPAKLEDSAVYLCVSSLRPGQRFYNEQFFGPGTRLTVL.

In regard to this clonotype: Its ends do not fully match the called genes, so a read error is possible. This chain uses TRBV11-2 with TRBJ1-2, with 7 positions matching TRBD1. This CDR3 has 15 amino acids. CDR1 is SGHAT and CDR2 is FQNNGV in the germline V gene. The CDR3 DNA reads TGTGTCAGCACCTTAGAGGGGGCCAGTGGCGGTGGTTACACCTTC. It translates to CVSTLEGASGGGYTF.

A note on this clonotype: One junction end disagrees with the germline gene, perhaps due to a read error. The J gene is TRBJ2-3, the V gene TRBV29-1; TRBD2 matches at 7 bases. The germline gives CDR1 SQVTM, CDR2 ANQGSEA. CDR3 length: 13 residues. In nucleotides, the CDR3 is TGTAGCGCATTAACACGGGAGGCATATACACAGTATTTT. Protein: CSALTREAYTQYF.